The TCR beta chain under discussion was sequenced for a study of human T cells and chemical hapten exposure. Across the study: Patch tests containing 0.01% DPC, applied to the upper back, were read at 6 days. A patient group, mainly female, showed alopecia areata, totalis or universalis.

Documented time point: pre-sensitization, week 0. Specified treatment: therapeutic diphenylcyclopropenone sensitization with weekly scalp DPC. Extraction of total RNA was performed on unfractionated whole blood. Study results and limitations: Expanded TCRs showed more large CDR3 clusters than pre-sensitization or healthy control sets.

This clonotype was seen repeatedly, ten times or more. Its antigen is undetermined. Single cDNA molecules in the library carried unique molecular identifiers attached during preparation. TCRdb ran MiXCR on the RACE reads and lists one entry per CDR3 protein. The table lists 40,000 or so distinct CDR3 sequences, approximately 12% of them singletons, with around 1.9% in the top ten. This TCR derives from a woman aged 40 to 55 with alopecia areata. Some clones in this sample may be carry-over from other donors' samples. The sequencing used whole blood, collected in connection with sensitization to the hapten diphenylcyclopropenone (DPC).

Written as DNA, the CDR3 is TGTGCCACCAGCAGAGATTACAGTGGAGGACTGCATAACTATGGCTACACCTTC. Translating gives CATSRDYSGGLHNYGYTF. The chain carries TRBV15 and TRBJ1-2; D unresolved. CDR1 and CDR2 from the germline V gene are LNHNV and YYDKDF (reference sequence). The CDR3 covers 18 residues. Trimming left V 0 bases short and J 1 base short, with 18 bases between. Full variable domain (rest looked up from reference TRBV15 and TRBJ1-2): DAMVIQNPRYQVTQFGKPVTLSCSQTLNHNVMYWYQQKSSQAPKLLFHYYDKDFNNEADTPDNFQSRRPNTSFCFLDIRSPGLGDTAMYLCATSRDYSGGLHNYGYTFGSGTRLTVV.